The 26 T cell receptor beta chains below all came from one sample that was sequenced in a study of blood T cell repertoires in COVID-19. Data came from immunoSEQ multiplex PCR; TCRdb stores just in-frame clones and leaves some out. The data show around 270,000 clones, approximately 90% seen once. What was sequenced was peripheral blood. All receptors derive from a middle-aged man with acute or convalescent COVID-19.

The chain uses TRBV10-3 and TRBJ1-2; possible D gene TRBD1, 6 bases. This CDR3 is built from 15 residues. Between the trimmed V and J ends, which lost 3 bases and 2 bases, there was a span of 13 bases. The germline V gene encodes CDR1 ENHRY and CDR2 SYGVKD. This chain's CDR3 is CAISEEDRANYGYTF. CDR3 nucleotides: TGTGCCATCAGTGAAGAGGACAGAGCAAACTATGGCTACACCTTC.

The rearrangement uses TRBV5-1 and TRBJ1-1, with unresolved D. Germline V lookup: CDR1 SGHRS, CDR2 YFSETQ. The CDR3 contains 17 residues. The V and J ends lost 0 bases and 3 bases respectively, with 18 bases between them. The CDR3 protein is CASSLDVRGWKDTEAFF. The CDR3 DNA follows: TGCGCCAGCAGCTTGGACGTCAGAGGGTGGAAGGACACTGAAGCTTTCTTT.

The chain carries TRBV15 and TRBJ1-1; the match to TRBD1 covers 7 bases. This CDR3 contains 14 residues. V lost 0 bases and J lost 5; bases outside the gene matches: 3. CDR1 is LNHNV and CDR2 is YYDKDF in the germline V gene (reference sequence). CDR3 coding DNA: TGTGCCACCAGCAGAGACAGGGGGTGGACTGAAGCTTTCTTT. It is translated as CATSRDRGWTEAFF.

The chain is built from TRBV12-5 and TRBJ2-1; the D gene is possibly TRBD2 (6 bases). Germline CDR1 reads LGHNT; CDR2 reads FRNRAP. The CDR3 runs to 16 residues. The V end lost 0 bases, the J end lost 9 bases, and 18 bases lay between the germline ends. The CDR3 loop is CASGLVRGPRGTEQFF. Here the CDR3 DNA reads TGTGCTAGTGGTTTGGTAAGGGGACCTCGGGGGACTGAGCAGTTCTTC.

CDR3 residues: CASGRENTIYF. Written as DNA, the CDR3 is TGTGCCAGCGGAAGGGAGAACACCATATATTTT. The chain employs TRBV2 and TRBJ1-3, with no clear D. Trimming cost V 8 bases and J 7 bases, with 9 bases left between them. Looked up from germline, CDR1 is SNHLY and CDR2 is FYNNEI. This CDR3 has 11 residues.

The chain carries TRBV5-1 and TRBJ1-6; D is uncertain. The germline gives CDR1 SGHRS, CDR2 YFSETQ. The CDR3 has 15 residues. Trimming left V 0 bases short and J 8 bases short, with 12 bases between. The CDR3 nucleotides are TGCGCCAGCAGCTTGGGCGGGTCCTACGATTCACCCCTCCACTTT. Translated: CASSLGGSYDSPLHF.

The V and J genes are TRBV5-1 and TRBJ1-1, with 9 bases identical to TRBD1. Unmatched junction bases numbered 6, after V lost 4 bases and J lost 5 bases. Germline CDR1 reads SGHRS; CDR2 reads YFSETQ. The CDR3 is 14 amino acids. CDR3 amino acids: CASSPGQGGTEAFF. The CDR3 coding sequence is TGCGCCAGCAGCCCGGGACAGGGCGGTACTGAAGCTTTCTTT. The complete variable domain, with remaining parts taken from reference TRBV5-1 and TRBJ1-1, reads KAGVTQTPRYLIKTRGQQVTLSCSPISGHRSVSWYQQTPGQGLQFLFEYFSETQRNKGNFPGRFSGRQFSNSRSEMNVSTLELGDSALYLCASSPGQGGTEAFFGQGTRLTVV.

The chain joins TRBV2 to TRBJ1-6; the match to TRBD1 covers 9 bases. The J segment lost 10 bases and the V segment lost 2 bases, leaving 6 bases of the junction unmatched. CDR3 length: 15 amino acids. The germline V gene has CDR1 SNHLY and CDR2 FYNNEI. In DNA, the CDR3 is TGTGCCAGCAGTGAACGGGGACAGGGTAACTCACCCCTCCACTTT. This encodes CASSERGQGNSPLHF.

The chain recombines TRBV5-6 with TRBJ1-5; D gene ambiguous. V shed 0 bases and J shed 9 bases, with 7 bases lying between them. This CDR3 has 12 residues. Germline V gives CDR1 SGHDT, CDR2 YYEEEE. CDR3 in amino acids: CASSLGSGPQHF. As DNA, the CDR3 is TGTGCCAGCAGCTTGGGTAGCGGGCCCCAGCATTTT.

The rearrangement links TRBV30 to TRBJ2-4, with D hard to call. CDR1 GTSNPN and CDR2 SVGIG come from the germline V gene (reference sequence). The CDR3 sequence is 12 residues long. Trimming removed 2 bases from V and 10 bases from J, with 12 bases in between. The CDR3 protein is CAWSITDGIQYF. CDR3 in DNA: TGTGCCTGGAGTATTACAGATGGGATTCAGTACTTC.

This chain uses TRBV2 with TRBJ2-2; TRBD1 is a possible D gene (6 bases). This CDR3 comprises 15 residues. Trimming removed 4 bases from V and 1 base from J, with 10 bases in between. CDR1 SNHLY and CDR2 FYNNEI come from the germline V gene. The CDR3 sequence: CASSAQGGNTGELFF. The CDR3 coding sequence is TGTGCCAGCAGTGCACAGGGTGGGAACACCGGGGAGCTGTTTTTT.

In this sample, this clone turned up once. The rearrangement links TRBV7-6 to TRBJ2-3; 7 bases align to TRBD1. V lost 2 bases, J lost 3 bases, and 8 bases stayed unmatched. Germline CDR1 reads SGHVS; CDR2 reads FNYEAQ. This CDR3 region has 16 residues. CDR3: CASSLRYRGVTDTQYF. DNA for the CDR3: TGTGCCAGCAGCTTAAGGTACAGGGGTGTAACAGATACGCAGTATTTT.

The chain links TRBV21-1 to TRBJ2-6; TRBD1, as called in the table, went unchecked against the DNA. TRBV21-1 represents a pseudogene. The CDR3 has 18 amino acids. The CDR3 nucleotides read TGTGCCAGCAGCAAAGTGCGACAGGGGCGGGGTGGGGCCAACGTCCTGACTTTC. This sequence encodes CASSKVRQGRGGANVLTF.

This clone was seen once. The chain combines TRBV6-5 with TRBJ2-3; D possibly corresponds to TRBD1 (5 bases). Trimming took off 4 bases at V and 5 bases at J, with 13 bases between the two ends. This CDR3 is built from 14 residues. Germline loops: CDR1 MNHEY, CDR2 SVGAGI. The CDR3 coding sequence is TGTGCCAGCAGTTCCCCGACAGTCCGAGATACGCAGTATTTT. It encodes CASSSPTVRDTQYF.

This chain links TRBV5-1 with TRBJ1-3; D is undetermined. The germline V and J ends were trimmed by 5 bases and 2 bases, with 11 bases remaining between them. Germline CDR1 SGHRS, CDR2 YFSETQ. The length of the CDR3 is 14 residues. The CDR3 DNA is TGCGCCAGCAGAGGTCCGGAGGCTGGAAACACCATATATTTT. This gives the protein CASRGPEAGNTIYF.

The chain couples TRBV2 to TRBJ1-5; TRBD1 aligns across 7 bases. The CDR3 has 15 residues. Losses at the gene ends were 1 base for V and 7 bases for J; bases not matched to a gene: 7. CDR1 is SNHLY and CDR2 is FYNNEI in the germline V gene. The CDR3 here is CASSEGTTGDQPQHF. The CDR3 DNA is TGTGCCAGCAGTGAAGGGACAACAGGGGACCAGCCCCAGCATTTT.

With regard to this clone: Germline and junction disagree at one end, which may indicate a read error. The V gene is TRBV27, the J gene TRBJ1-6; a weak D match, TRBD1 (5 bases). Per germline, CDR1 MNHEY and CDR2 SMNVEV (reference sequence). CDR3 length: 14 amino acids. The CDR3 sequence is CASSLSWGNSPLHF. For the CDR3, the DNA is TGTGCCAGCAGTCTATCGTGGGGCAATTCACCCCTCCACTTT.

The rearrangement links TRBV2 to TRBJ2-1, with a tentative D call TRBD1 (5 bases). The germline gives CDR1 SNHLY, CDR2 FYNNEI. CDR3 length: 13 amino acids. Trimming shortened V by 5 bases and J by 8 bases, and 13 bases separated the two germline ends. In nucleotides, the CDR3 is TGTGCCAGCAGTAGGCAGGGAATGCATGAGCAGTTCTTC. Residues: CASSRQGMHEQFF.

The rearrangement joins TRBV12-3 or TRBV12-4 to TRBJ2-3; TRBD2 agrees at 13 bases. With V trimmed by 10 bases and J by 8 bases, 3 bases remained unmatched. CDR3 size: 12 residues. The CDR3 bases are TGTGCCACGGGGACTAGCGGGGCTACGCAGTATTTT. It codes for CATGTSGATQYF.

The V gene is TRBV3-1 (or the pseudogene TRBV3-2), the J gene TRBJ1-6; a weak D match, TRBD1 (6 bases). CDR3 length equals 17 residues. Germline V CDR1 and CDR2: LGHDT, YNNKEL (reference sequence). V was pared by 0 bases and J by 5 bases, with 14 bases between. The DNA for the CDR3 is TGTGCCAGCAGCCAAGATCGGAGCGGGGGCAATAATTCACCCCTCCACTTT. Amino acids: CASSQDRSGGNNSPLHF.

The chain employs TRBV6-5 and TRBJ1-1, with D possibly TRBD1 on 6 matching bases. The length of the CDR3 is 15 residues. Looked up from germline, CDR1 is MNHEY and CDR2 is SVGAGI. Trimming cost V 1 base and J 5 bases, with 14 bases left between them. The CDR3, as DNA: TGTGCCAGCAGTTACTACCCCGGGACACATACTGAAGCTTTCTTT. It codes for CASSYYPGTHTEAFF.

This chain links TRBV5-1 with TRBJ2-7, with 8 nucleotides matching TRBD1. The junction had 9 bases not matched to a gene; V was cut back by 8 bases and J by 5 bases. Per the germline V gene, CDR1 is SGHRS and CDR2 is YFSETQ. This CDR3 region has 13 residues. In DNA form, the CDR3 reads TGCGCCAGTTCCTGGACAGGGTCCCACGAGCAGTACTTC. It translates to CASSWTGSHEQYF.

The J gene is TRBJ2-3, the V gene TRBV19; a weak D match, TRBD1 (5 bases). From germline, CDR1 is LNHDA and CDR2 SQIVND (reference sequence). The V end lost 7 bases, the J end lost 0 bases, and 14 bases lay between the germline ends. The CDR3 has 15 residues. The CDR3 loop is CASNLGLPSTDTQYF. CDR3 nucleotides: TGTGCCAGTAATTTGGGGCTCCCTAGCACAGATACGCAGTATTTT.

The V call is TRBV6-5, the J call TRBJ1-4, with 9 bases identical to TRBD1. The length of the CDR3 is 15 residues. Trimming cost V 2 bases and J 8 bases; bases outside gene matches: 6. Germline CDR1 reads MNHEY; CDR2 reads SVGAGI. CDR3 sequence (DNA): TGTGCCAGCAGTTACATTGCGACAGGGGGGGAAAAACTGTTTTTT. Protein product: CASSYIATGGEKLFF.

The CDR3 DNA sequence: TGTGCCAGCAGGCGCCGGGACAGGGGAAGTTCACCCCTCCACTTT. It translates to CASRRRDRGSSPLHF. The chain couples TRBV25-1 to TRBJ1-6, with TRBD1 matching 10 bases. Germline values: CDR1 MGHDK, CDR2 SYGVNS. V lost 6 bases to trimming and J lost 9 bases; unmatched junction nucleotides: 8. The CDR3 is made up of 15 amino acids.

The chain recombines TRBV25-1 with TRBJ2-2, with a weak D call TRBD2 (6 bases). Germline V gives CDR1 MGHDK, CDR2 SYGVNS. Trimming stripped 3 bases from V and 4 bases from J, with 15 bases between. The CDR3 has 16 amino acids. CDR3 nucleotides: TGTGCCAGCAGTGACCCAGGCGCGGGGTCCACCGGGGAGCTGTTTTTT. Amino acids: CASSDPGAGSTGELFF.